This T cell receptor beta chain derives from a study of OX40 agonist ivuxolimab in advanced cancers. Whole-study context: Mean age around 60 years, range roughly 20 to 85; about 85% male. Study observations and caveats: At 0.1 to 3.0 mg/kg, CD4+ and CD8+ blood T cells expanded clonally by week 6.

Concerning this clone itself: Its target is unknown.

Assay used: immunoSEQ multiplex PCR; TCRdb lists only in-frame clones, some missing. The sample has tens of thousands of clones; roughly 84% are singletons. The material sequenced was CD4+ or CD8+ T cells sorted from blood, taken in a trial of the OX40 agonist ivuxolimab. The receptor's source is an adult with an advanced solid tumor such as melanoma, head and neck, liver or kidney cancer.

The CDR3 coding sequence is TGTGCCAGCAGCTTAGGGACGGGTCAGCCCCAGCATTTT. Residues: CASSLGTGQPQHF. This sequence joins TRBV7-2 and TRBJ1-5; D is unclear. Per the germline V gene, CDR1 is SGHTA and CDR2 is FQGNSA. CDR3 length equals 13 residues. The V gene lost 1 base and the J gene lost 6 bases, with 7 bases spanning the gap.